One sample yielded the 5 T cell receptor delta chains listed below, sequenced in a study of Vδ1+ human thymocytes (dated by TCRdb to the late 2010s). Summary of the overall study and its limitations: The thymic TRG and TRD repertoires appeared highly polyclonal, with Gaussian CDR3 length distributions, in contrast to the oligoclonal repertoires of peripheral blood.

No antigen has been identified for these receptors. Data came from an Illumina MiSeq. RNA extraction was performed with the RNeasy mini kit, and reverse transcription was done with Superscript III. CDR3 amplicons were generated by multiplex PCR with pooled V-gene forward primers and a constant-region reverse primer carrying Illumina adaptor overhangs. The public reads were reprocessed by TCRdb using CATT, and rows of matching DNA were later combined. Here the sample has about 73,000 delta-chain clones; roughly a third occur a single time. The leading ten clones occupy over 0.2% of the sample. The sample consisted of Vdelta1+ gamma-delta thymocytes from the thymus. Explained via the paper, the cell subset or site label denotes: FACS-sorted CD3+ TCRalphabeta- TCRVdelta1+ TCRVdelta2- thymocytes. These receptors were obtained from a boy in the first two years of life who had congenital heart surgery.

V gene TRDV1 combines with J gene TRDJ1; 7 bases fit TRDD3. This CDR3 has 24 residues. The trim removed 2 bases at V and 0 bases at J, leaving 30 bases unmatched. The germline V gene has CDR1 TSWWSYY and CDR2 QGS. The chain's CDR3 is CALGEFGWYPQRDWGQLYTDKLIF. The CDR3 DNA sequence: TGTGCTCTTGGGGAATTCGGGTGGTATCCTCAGCGGGACTGGGGTCAGTTGTACACCGATAAACTCATCTTT.

V usage is TRDV1 and J usage is TRDJ1; D not resolved. The CDR3 totals 15 residues. V lost 0 bases, J lost 5 bases, and 13 bases lay in between. The germline V gene encodes CDR1 TSWWSYY and CDR2 QGS. Here the CDR3 reads CALGELPTSWDKLIF. CDR3 DNA: TGTGCTCTTGGGGAACTTCCGACGTCCTGGGATAAACTCATCTTT.

The chain joins TRDV1 to TRDJ1, with 8 bases fitting TRDD3. This CDR3 has 19 residues. Germline-derived CDR1 and CDR2 are TSWWSYY and QGS. Unmatched junction bases numbered 21, after V lost 6 bases and J lost 3 bases. Here the CDR3 reads CALGPLGYWGQIGADKLIF. The DNA for the CDR3 is TGTGCTCTTGGACCCCTGGGTTACTGGGGGCAAATCGGCGCCGATAAACTCATCTTT.

This sequence joins TRDV1 and TRDJ1; 13 positions match TRDD3. V lost 2 bases to trimming and J lost 1 base; unmatched junction nucleotides: 19. Germline V CDR1 and CDR2: TSWWSYY, QGS. This CDR3 comprises 22 residues. The CDR3 DNA follows: TGTGCTCTTGGGGAAGGTTCCGCCTCAACCTATTACTGGGGGATACGCACCGATAAACTCATCTTT. It codes for CALGEGSASTYYWGIRTDKLIF.

This clone was observed a few times. The chain has TRDV1 and TRDJ1; a possible D gene is TRDD2 (5 bases). CDR3 length equals 20 residues. Trimming took 2 bases from V and 0 from J, leaving 25 bases between them. Germline CDR1 and CDR2: TSWWSYY and QGS. CDR3 DNA sequence: TGTGCTCTTGGGGAAAGGCCTTCTACGTCTTACTGTCCCCACACCGATAAACTCATCTTT. Translated: CALGERPSTSYCPHTDKLIF.